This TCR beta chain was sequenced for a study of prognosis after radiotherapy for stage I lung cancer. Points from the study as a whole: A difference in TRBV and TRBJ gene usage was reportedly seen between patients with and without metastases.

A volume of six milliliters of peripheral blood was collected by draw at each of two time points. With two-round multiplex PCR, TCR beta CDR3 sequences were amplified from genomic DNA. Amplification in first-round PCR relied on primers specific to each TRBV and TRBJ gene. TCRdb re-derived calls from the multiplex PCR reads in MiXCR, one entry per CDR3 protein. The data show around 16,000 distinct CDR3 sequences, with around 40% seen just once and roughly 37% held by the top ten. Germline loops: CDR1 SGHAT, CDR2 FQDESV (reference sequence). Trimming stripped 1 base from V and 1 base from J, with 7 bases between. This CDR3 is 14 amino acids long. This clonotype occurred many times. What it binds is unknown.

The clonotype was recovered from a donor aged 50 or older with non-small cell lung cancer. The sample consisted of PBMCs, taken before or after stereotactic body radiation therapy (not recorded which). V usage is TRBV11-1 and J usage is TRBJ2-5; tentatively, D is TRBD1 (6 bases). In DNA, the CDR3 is TGTGCCAGCAGCTTAGGACAGGTCCAAGAGACCCAGTACTTC. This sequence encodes CASSLGQVQETQYF.